Sample share makes the clone carrying this TCR beta chain medium-sized. Time point: sample taken at primary tumor resection. This sample was included in a study of spatial heterogeneity in lung cancer. Across the whole study: The average count in raw reads for each unique TCR and UMI combination exceeded eight appearances.

MiXCR, applied by TCRdb to the 5' RACE reads, yields one record per CDR3 protein. The sample has roughly 1,500 distinct CDR3 sequences, less than 6.5% seen once. Germline-derived CDR1 and CDR2 are MNHNS and SASEGT. CDR3 size: 13 residues. The ends lost 3 bases at V and 11 bases at J; junction bases unmatched: 5. The chain has TRBV6-1 and TRBJ1-4; 8 nucleotides align to TRBD1. The specimen was normal lung tissue next to the tumor, collected at surgery. The receptor comes from a female donor with early-stage non-small cell lung cancer. Here the CDR3 DNA reads TGTGCCAGCAGTGACGGGGACAGGTTGAAACTGTTTTTT. Translated: CASSDGDRLKLFF.